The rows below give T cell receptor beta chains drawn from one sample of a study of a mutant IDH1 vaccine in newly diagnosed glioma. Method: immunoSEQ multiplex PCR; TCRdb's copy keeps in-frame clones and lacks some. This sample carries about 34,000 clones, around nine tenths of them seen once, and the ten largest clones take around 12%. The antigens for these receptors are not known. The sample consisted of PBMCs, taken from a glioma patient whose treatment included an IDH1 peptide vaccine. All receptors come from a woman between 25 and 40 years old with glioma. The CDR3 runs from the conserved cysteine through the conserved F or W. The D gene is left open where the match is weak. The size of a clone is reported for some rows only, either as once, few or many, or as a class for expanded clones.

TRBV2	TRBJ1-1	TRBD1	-	TGTGCCAGCACTAGTCAAGGGAACAGGGGGACCACTGAAGCTTTCTTT	CASTSQGNRGTTEAFF
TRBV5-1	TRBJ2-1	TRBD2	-	TGCGCCAGCAGCTTGGTTCCTAGCGGGGGGTACAATGAGCAGTTCTTC	CASSLVPSGGYNEQFF
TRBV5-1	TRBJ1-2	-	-	TGCGCCAGCAGCCCGGGGGCGGCTAACTATGGCTACACCTTC	CASSPGAANYGYTF
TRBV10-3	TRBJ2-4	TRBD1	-	TGTGCCATCAGCCCCGGGACAGGGGTTAACATTCAGTACTTC	CAISPGTGVNIQYF
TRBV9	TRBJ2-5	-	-	TGTGCCAGCAGCCTCTTCGGGACGTTCCAAGAGACCCAGTACTTC	CASSLFGTFQETQYF
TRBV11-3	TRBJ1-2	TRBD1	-	TGTGCCAGCAGCTTAGATCAGACAGGGAGTGGCTACACCTTC	CASSLDQTGSGYTF
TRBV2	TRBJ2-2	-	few	TGTGCCAGCAGTGTGCGGGTCGGGGAGCTGTTTTTT	CASSVRVGELFF
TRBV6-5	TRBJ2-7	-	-	TGTGCCAGCAGTTACTCGAGTAATAGGGCCTACTACGAGCAGTACTTC	CASSYSSNRAYYEQYF
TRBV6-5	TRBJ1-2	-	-	TGTGCCAGCAGTTACGGGGCCCGGGACGCTAACTATGGCTACACCTTC	CASSYGARDANYGYTF
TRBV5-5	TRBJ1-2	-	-	TGTGCCAGCAGCCGTGACCTGTCCTCTAACTATGGCTACACCTTC	CASSRDLSSNYGYTF
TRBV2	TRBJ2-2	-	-	TGTGCCAGCAAGAGGGAGAGAGACACCGGGGAGCTGTTTTTT	CASKRERDTGELFF
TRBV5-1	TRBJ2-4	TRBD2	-	TGCGCCAGCAGCTTGGCCTACGTCAGGACTAGTAGGAACATTCAGTACTTC	CASSLAYVRTSRNIQYF
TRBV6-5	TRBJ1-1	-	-	TGTGCCAGCAGTTACTCTACAGGGTTGGAAGCTTTCTTT	CASSYSTGLEAFF
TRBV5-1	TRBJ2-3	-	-	TGCGCCAGCGGACTACTTGATGCGCAGTATTTT	CASGLLDAQYF
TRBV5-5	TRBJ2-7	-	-	TGTGCCAGCACCGATTTGGACAGACCCTACGAGCAGTACTTC	CASTDLDRPYEQYF
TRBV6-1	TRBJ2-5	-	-	TGTGCCAGCAGTGAATTCGGCGGGGGCCCCCAAGAGACCCAGTACTTC	CASSEFGGGPQETQYF
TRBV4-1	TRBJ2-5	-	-	TGCGCCAGCAGCCCAGGGGCGTACCAAGAGACCCAGTACTTC	CASSPGAYQETQYF
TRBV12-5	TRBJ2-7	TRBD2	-	TGTGCTAGTGGTCCCCGGACTAGCGGCTCCTACGAGCAGTACTTC	CASGPRTSGSYEQYF
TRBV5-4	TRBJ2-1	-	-	TGTGCCAGCAGGTTACAGGGTCAGGAGAGAAAGCAGTTCTTC	CASRLQGQERKQFF
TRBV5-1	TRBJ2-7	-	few	TGCGCCAGCAGCTTGGGGGTCGAAACGTCAGAGCAGTACTTC	CASSLGVETSEQYF
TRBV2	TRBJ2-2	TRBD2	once	TGTGCCAGCAGTGAGTCCGGCCGACTAGCTAGCACCGGGGAGCTGTTTTTT	CASSESGRLASTGELFF
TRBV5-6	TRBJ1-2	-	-	TGTGCCAGCAGCCAGATCGGTGGCTACACCTTC	CASSQIGGYTF
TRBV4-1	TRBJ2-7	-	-	TGCGCCAGCAGCCAAGATGAGCGCGGACCCGGGCAGTACTTC	CASSQDERGPGQYF
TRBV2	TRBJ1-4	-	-	TGTGCCAGCAGTGAGGGGCTACCTAATGAAAAACTGTTTTTT	CASSEGLPNEKLFF
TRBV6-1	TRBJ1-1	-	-	TGTGCCAGCAGAGAATCGGCGGACACGACCTTGAACACTGAAGCTTTCTTT	CASRESADTTLNTEAFF
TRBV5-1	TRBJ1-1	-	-	TGCGCCAGCAGCTTGGATAGCAGTCAGAACACTGAAGCTTTCTTT	CASSLDSSQNTEAFF
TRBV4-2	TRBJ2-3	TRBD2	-	TGTGCCAGCAGCCAAGATCGGGCTAGCGGCCATACGCAGTATTTT	CASSQDRASGHTQYF
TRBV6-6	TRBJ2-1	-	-	TGTGCCAGCAGTTACTCGCCTAGCCGAGACATCAATGAGCAGTTCTTC	CASSYSPSRDINEQFF
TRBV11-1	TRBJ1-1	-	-	TGTGCCAGCAGCTCCCCACGGGGGGCGCGGACTGAAGCTTTCTTT	CASSSPRGARTEAFF
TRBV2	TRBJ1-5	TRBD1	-	TGTGCCAGCACCCAGGGGGCCGGTGGCAATCAGCCCCAGCATTTT	CASTQGAGGNQPQHF
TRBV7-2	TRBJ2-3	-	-	TGTGCCAGCAGCTTAGAGGAAGGCAGGCGCACAGATACGCAGTATTTT	CASSLEEGRRTDTQYF
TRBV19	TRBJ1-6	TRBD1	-	TGTGCCAGTAGGACGGACAGGGCCTATTCACCCCTCCACTTT	CASRTDRAYSPLHF
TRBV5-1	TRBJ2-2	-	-	TGCGCCAGCAGCTTGGTGGGCAGGGGCGGCACCGGGGAGCTGTTTTTT	CASSLVGRGGTGELFF
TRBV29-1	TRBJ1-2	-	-	TGCAGCGTTGAAGCCCCCGGGGGGCGGAATAACTATGGCTACACCTTC	CSVEAPGGRNNYGYTF
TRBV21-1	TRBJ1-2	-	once	TGTGCCAGCAGCAAAAACGTCGTGGTAGGGGATGATGGCTACACCTTC	CASSKNVVVGDDGYTF
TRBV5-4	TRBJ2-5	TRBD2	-	TGTGCCAGCACGCCGCGGGGCTGGGGGGGAGAGACCCAGTACTTC	CASTPRGWGGETQYF
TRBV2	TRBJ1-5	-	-	TGTGCCAGCAAGGGGCCAGGGTTCAAGCCCCAGCATTTT	CASKGPGFKPQHF
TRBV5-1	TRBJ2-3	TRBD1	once	TGCGCCAGCAGCAGCACAGGGGAACTAGATACGCAGTATTTT	CASSSTGELDTQYF
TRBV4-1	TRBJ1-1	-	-	TGCGCCAGCAGCCAATGGAATAGGGGCACTGAAGCTTTCTTT	CASSQWNRGTEAFF
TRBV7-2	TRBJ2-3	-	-	TGTGCCAGCAGCGGCAGCTTTGGGGGGAGGTTTGAGACAGATACGCAGTATTTT	CASSGSFGGRFETDTQYF
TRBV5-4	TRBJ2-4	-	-	TGTGCCAGCAGCTTGGGTCTCGGGGGTGACATTCAGTACTTC	CASSLGLGGDIQYF
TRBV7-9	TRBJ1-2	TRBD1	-	TGTGCCAGCAGCCACGCAGGGGGCCCCAACTATGGCTACACCTTC	CASSHAGGPNYGYTF
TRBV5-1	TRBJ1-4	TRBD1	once	TGCGCCAGCAGGTCCGGGACAGGGCACGAAAAACTGTTTTTT	CASRSGTGHEKLFF
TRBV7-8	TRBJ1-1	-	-	TGTGCCAGCAGCTCACGTGAAGTGGCTGAAGCTTTCTTT	CASSSREVAEAFF
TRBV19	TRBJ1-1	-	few	TGTGCCAGTAGACAAGACACTGAAGCTTTCTTT	CASRQDTEAFF
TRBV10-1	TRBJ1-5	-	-	TGCGCCAGCAAACAAACAGGCGGGGCGTGGAATCAGCCCCAGCATTTT	CASKQTGGAWNQPQHF